The T cell receptor beta chain described here comes from a study of CD8+CD57+ T cells in acquired aplastic anemia. Study-level results: Patients and healthy controls showed no significant CD8+ Simpson's diversity difference.

Germline values: CDR1 SGHVS, CDR2 FQNEAQ. CDR3 length: 14 amino acids. Patients included in sequencing had previously demonstrated CD8+CD57+ cell expansion by flow cytometry. With no exception, the patients had severe acquired aplastic anemia. On this clonotype itself: Its antigen is not identified. One junction end disagrees with the germline gene, perhaps due to a read error.

Using genomic DNA as the template, TCR beta VDJ and CDR3 profiling was carried out. Each CDR3 protein gets one entry after TCRdb re-called the reads with MiXCR. The data show about 260,000 distinct CDR3 sequences, roughly 82% seen once. This chain uses TRBV7-8 with TRBJ2-7, with D maybe TRBD2 (6 bases). The sequenced material came from sorted CD4+, CD8+, or CD8+CD57+ T cells (not recorded which) from PBMCs. The TCR originated in a human donor with aplastic anemia. CDR3 nucleotide sequence: TGTGCCAGCAGGTTAGCAGGAGAGGACTATAAGCAGTATTTC. Translation: CASRLAGEDYKQYF.